These 18 T cell receptor beta chains were all obtained from the same sample, sequenced in a study of identifying expanded T cells in peripheral blood. Generated by immunoSEQ multiplex PCR, the TCRdb table keeps only in-frame clones and is missing some. Here the sample spans approximately 120,000 clones, roughly nine tenths being singletons. The sample taken for sequencing was blood. The receptor source for this set is a person aged 18 to 75 in good health.

The chain is built from TRBV6-4 and TRBJ2-1; D gene unclear. The CDR3 has 15 amino acids. V was trimmed by 0 bases and J by 9 bases, leaving 15 bases between them. Germline V gene data show CDR1 as MRHNA and CDR2 as SNTAGT. CDR3 sequence reads: CASSDSFVSSIEQFF. The CDR3 DNA reads TGTGCCAGCAGTGACTCGTTTGTTTCTTCTATTGAGCAGTTCTTC.

CDR3 amino acids: CASSYPNPGQGAEQYF. DNA of the CDR3: TGTGCCAGCAGTTACCCTAACCCGGGACAGGGAGCCGAGCAGTACTTC. The chain carries TRBV6-5 and TRBJ2-7; 9 bases match TRBD1. After removal of 2 bases from V and 6 bases from J, the junction contained 11 bases not matched to a gene. This CDR3 is built from 16 residues. Germline V CDR1 and CDR2: MNHEY, SVGAGI.

This rearrangement joins TRBV7-9 to TRBJ2-5, with D maybe TRBD1 (6 bases). TRBJ2-7 matches the DNA end more closely, so the J call is doubtful. Germline V gene lookup returns CDR1 SEHNR and CDR2 FQNEAQ (reference sequence). The CDR3 consists of 13 residues. CDR3 region: CASRPGQAYEQYF. The CDR3 DNA follows: TGTGCCAGCAGGCCGGGACAAGCCTACGAGCAGTACTTC.

V usage is TRBV7-3 and J usage is TRBJ2-2, with TRBD1 as a possible D gene (6 bases). This CDR3 has 15 amino acids. CDR1 SGHTA and CDR2 FQGTGA come from the germline V gene. V lost 5 bases, J lost 2 bases, and 12 bases lay in between. CDR3: CASSEQGINTGELFF. The CDR3 nucleotides read TGTGCCAGCAGCGAACAGGGAATTAACACCGGGGAGCTGTTTTTT. Combining the CDR3 with reference TRBV7-3 and TRBJ2-2 gives the whole variable domain GAGVSQTPSNKVTEKGKYVELRCDPISGHTALYWYRQSLGQGPEFLIYFQGTGAADDSGLPNDRFFAVRPEGSVSTLKIQRTERGDSAVYLCASSEQGINTGELFFGEGSRLTVL.

The V gene is TRBV28, the J gene TRBJ2-7, with D tentatively TRBD1 (6 bases). V lost 7 bases and J 3 bases, leaving 10 bases between the germline ends. Germline V gives CDR1 MDHEN, CDR2 SYDVKM. The CDR3 contains 12 residues. The CDR3 loop is CASTQQGYEQYF. The CDR3 DNA sequence: TGTGCCAGCACACAACAGGGCTACGAGCAGTACTTC. Drawing the rest from reference TRBV28 and TRBJ2-7, the complete variable domain is DVKVTQSSRYLVKRTGEKVFLECVQDMDHENMFWYRQDPGLGLRLIYFSYDVKMKEKGDIPEGYSVSREKKERFSLILESASTNQTSMYLCASTQQGYEQYFGPGTRLTVT.

The chain is built from TRBV4-3 and TRBJ2-3; D is unresolved. V lost 0 bases and J 6 bases, leaving 10 bases between the germline ends. CDR1 is LGHNA and CDR2 is YSLEER in the germline V gene. The CDR3 covers 14 residues. CDR3 region: CASSQDIAADTQYF. CDR3 DNA: TGCGCCAGCAGCCAAGATATCGCCGCGGATACGCAGTATTTT.

This rearrangement joins TRBV19 to TRBJ2-6; the D gene is possibly TRBD1 (6 bases). This CDR3 has 18 residues. The germline V gene has CDR1 LNHDA and CDR2 SQIVND (reference sequence). V was clipped by 6 bases and J by 0 bases, with 18 bases between them. The CDR3 protein is CASRLDRYSTSGANVLTF. CDR3 DNA: TGTGCCAGTAGATTGGACAGATACTCTACCTCTGGGGCCAACGTCCTGACTTTC.

The chain has TRBV20-1 and TRBJ2-5; no firm D call. V was trimmed by 2 bases and J by 7 bases, leaving 8 bases between them. Germline CDR1 reads DFQATT; CDR2 reads SNEGSKA (reference sequence). This CDR3 has 11 amino acids. CDR3 region: CSARTMGTQYF. Written as DNA, the CDR3 is TGCAGTGCTAGAACAATGGGGACCCAGTACTTC.

The chain recombines TRBV2 with TRBJ2-5; D ambiguous. Trimming left V 6 bases short and J 5 bases short, with 19 bases between. This CDR3 comprises 15 residues. Germline V CDR1 and CDR2: SNHLY, FYNNEI. CDR3: CASSPTLASGETQYF. In DNA, the CDR3 is TGTGCCAGCAGCCCGACGTTAGCAAGTGGTGAGACCCAGTACTTC.

The chain links TRBV30 to TRBJ2-3, with D tentatively TRBD1 (7 bases). CDR1 and CDR2 (germline): GTSNPN, SVGIG (reference sequence). Trimming left V 2 bases short and J 4 bases short, with 16 bases between. This CDR3 has 15 residues. In nucleotides, the CDR3 is TGTGCCTGGAGTACCGACGCAGGGGGGCCAGATACGCAGTATTTT. Its translation is CAWSTDAGGPDTQYF.

This CDR3 reads CASSYSSNGYTF. CDR3 nucleotide sequence: TGTGCCAGCAGTTACTCCAGTAATGGCTACACCTTC. The rearrangement uses TRBV6-6 and TRBJ1-2; unclear D gene. CDR3 length equals 12 residues. The germline gives CDR1 MNHNY, CDR2 SVGAGI (reference sequence). The V and J ends lost 0 bases and 6 bases respectively, with 5 bases between them.

The chain links TRBV6-5 to TRBJ2-1; the D gene is possibly TRBD2 (5 bases). In germline, CDR1 is MNHEY, CDR2 SVGAGI. This CDR3 has 14 amino acids. The germline V and J ends were trimmed by 2 bases and 5 bases, with 10 bases remaining between them. The CDR3: CASSYGELDNEQFF. The CDR3 nucleotides read TGTGCCAGCAGTTACGGGGAGTTGGACAATGAGCAGTTCTTC.

V and J are TRBV7-9 and TRBJ2-1; D may be TRBD1 (5 bases). Germline V gives CDR1 SEHNR, CDR2 FQNEAQ (reference sequence). Trimming took off 4 bases at V and 4 bases at J, with 17 bases between the two ends. CDR3 size: 16 residues. The CDR3 here is CASSSWQGNAYNEQFF. CDR3 nucleotides: TGTGCCAGCAGCTCCTGGCAGGGTAATGCTTACAATGAGCAGTTCTTC.

The V call is TRBV18, the J call TRBJ2-1, with D possibly TRBD2 on 5 matching bases. The CDR3 runs 15 residues. Germline V CDR1 and CDR2: KGHSH, LQKENI. Trimming cost V 2 bases and J 2 bases, with 10 bases left between them. CDR3: CASSPVSGTYNEQFF. The CDR3, as DNA: TGTGCCAGCTCACCAGTCAGCGGAACCTACAATGAGCAGTTCTTC.

Here the CDR3 DNA reads TGTGCCAGCAGACGGAGCGGGGGATCCTACAATGAGCAGTTCTTC. Its translation: CASRRSGGSYNEQFF. This chain links TRBV25-1 with TRBJ2-1; the match to TRBD2 covers 8 bases. The CDR3 is made up of 15 amino acids. V lost 6 bases and J lost 1; bases outside the gene matches: 5. Looked up from germline, CDR1 is MGHDK and CDR2 is SYGVNS.

The V call is TRBV15, the J call TRBJ2-7; TRBD1 aligns across 8 bases. CDR1 and CDR2 from the germline V gene are LNHNV and YYDKDF (reference sequence). This CDR3 spans 16 amino acids. The junction had 11 bases not matched to a gene; V was cut back by 2 bases and J by 5 bases. CDR3 sequence reads: CATSRSVTGDIDEQYF. The DNA of the CDR3 is TGTGCCACCAGCAGAAGTGTGACAGGGGATATTGACGAGCAGTACTTC.

The gene calls are TRBV7-9 and TRBJ2-5; a possible D gene is TRBD2 (7 bases). V was trimmed by 5 bases and J by 1 base, leaving 17 bases between them. This CDR3 region has 16 residues. Per the germline V gene, CDR1 is SEHNR and CDR2 is FQNEAQ (reference sequence). CDR3 amino acids: CASSRGASGFQETQYF. The CDR3 nucleotides read TGTGCCAGCAGCCGGGGGGCTAGCGGCTTCCAAGAGACCCAGTACTTC.

J is TRBJ2-1 and V is TRBV27; a weak D match, TRBD2 (6 bases). The CDR3 loop spans 14 amino acids. V was trimmed by 5 bases and J by 3 bases, leaving 11 bases between them. CDR1 and CDR2 (germline): MNHEY, SMNVEV (reference sequence). This CDR3 is CASSPRGNYNEQFF. CDR3 coding DNA: TGTGCCAGCAGTCCCCGGGGGAACTACAATGAGCAGTTCTTC.